The clone carrying this T cell receptor beta chain was seen at least ten times. The table came from immunoSEQ multiplex PCR; TCRdb's copy has only in-frame clones and leaves some out. The table lists fewer than 650,000 clones, just over 75% of them singletons. The sample is drawn from a study of shared clonotypes between healthy human individuals. Background on the study: In total, the donors were two women and a few men aged 18 to 49.

Adult donors, all healthy and HIV-negative, had no recent acute infections or vaccinations. The trim removed 4 bases at V and 4 bases at J, leaving 5 bases unmatched. Germline loops: CDR1 LGHNA, CDR2 YNFKEQ. The length of the CDR3 is 14 residues. This TCR was recovered from a woman aged 40 to 50 in good health. Some clones in this sample may be carry-over from other donors' samples. Source material: PBMCs. The chain employs TRBV4-2 and TRBJ1-1; 8 nucleotides align to TRBD1. The CDR3 nucleotides are TGTGCCAGCAGCCCCCCAGGGGGCCGCACTGAAGCTTTCTTT. It translates to CASSPPGGRTEAFF.